This is a list of T cell receptor beta chains from one sample in a study of T cells expressing NK-cell markers. TCRdb reprocessed the 5' RACE reads; each CDR3 protein has one entry and no DNA is given. The record lists approximately 460,000 distinct CDR3 sequences, of which the ten most abundant hold under 7.5%. Sequenced: blood T cells: a sorted CD56 or NKG2C T cell subset, CD4+ or CD8+ T cells, or bulk PBMC T cells (not recorded which). All receptors derive from a woman between 18 and 70 years old in good health. The CDR3 runs from the conserved cysteine through the conserved F or W. The order of the fields is J gene, V gene, CDR3 protein.

J gene: TRBJ2-3; V gene: TRBV7-9; CDR3 protein: CASRAGTDTQYF
J gene: TRBJ2-1; V gene: TRBV4-3; CDR3 protein: CASNLPPGGYYNEQFF
J gene: TRBJ2-7; V gene: TRBV5-1; CDR3 protein: CASSLMHAYEQYF
J gene: TRBJ2-5; V gene: TRBV27; CDR3 protein: CASSSLGSSKTQYF
J gene: TRBJ2-1; V gene: TRBV18; CDR3 protein: CASSPDRDYNEQFF
J gene: TRBJ2-1; V gene: TRBV10-3; CDR3 protein: CAISESAFTYNEQFF
J gene: TRBJ2-4; V gene: TRBV28; CDR3 protein: CASSLSPTDRYEAKNIQYF
J gene: TRBJ2-5; V gene: TRBV5-1; CDR3 protein: CASSSSRGIQETQYF
J gene: TRBJ2-1; V gene: TRBV28; CDR3 protein: CASTLSGGTNNEQFF
J gene: TRBJ2-7; V gene: TRBV29-1; CDR3 protein: CGVVLTSGSIYEQYF
J gene: TRBJ2-7; V gene: TRBV5-1; CDR3 protein: CASSLGDYEQYF